One and the same sample provided the 11 T cell receptor beta chains below, sequenced in a study of CD8+ T cells in alopecia areata. Once RNA had been extracted, it was reverse transcribed into cDNA to act as the sequencing template. Libraries were prepared by immunoSEQ multiplex PCR; TCRdb keeps only in-frame clonotypes and omits some of them. The data hold 140,000 to 150,000 clones, with 45% to 65% observed a single time. The sample's treatment: oral pan-JAK inhibitor, 5-10 mg twice daily. The sequencing here drew on CD8+ T cells sorted from blood, taken at week 4, from a patient treated with tofacitinib. These receptor sequences come from a human donor with alopecia areata.

The chain carries TRBV4-1 and TRBJ2-7; 7 positions match TRBD1. V shed 6 bases, J shed 2 bases, and the junction held 4 bases outside the gene matches. The CDR3 covers 13 residues. CDR1 is MGHRA and CDR2 is YSYEKL in the germline V gene. CDR3 coding DNA: TGCGCCAGCAGTCGGGACAGACCCTACGAGCAGTACTTC. Translating it yields CASSRDRPYEQYF.

This clone has a handful of counts. The rearrangement links TRBV7-9 to TRBJ1-1; 9 nucleotides line up with TRBD1. J lost 5 bases, V lost 5 bases, and 12 bases had no gene match. CDR3 length: 16 amino acids. Germline CDR1 reads SEHNR; CDR2 reads FQNEAQ (reference sequence). CDR3 protein: CASSAIGQGTGTEAFF. DNA for the CDR3: TGTGCCAGCAGCGCCATTGGACAGGGGACAGGGACTGAAGCTTTCTTT. The full variable domain, rest sourced from reference TRBV7-9 and TRBJ1-1, is DTGVSQNPRHKITKRGQNVTFRCDPISEHNRLYWYRQTLGQGPEFLTYFQNEAQLEKSRLLSDRFSAERPKGSFSTLEIQRTEQGDSAMYLCASSAIGQGTGTEAFFGQGTRLTVV.

V is TRBV5-1 and J is TRBJ2-5; D uncertain. This CDR3 is built from 13 residues. With 0 bases removed from V and 5 bases from J, the gap between germline ends came to 8 bases. Per the germline V gene, CDR1 is SGHRS and CDR2 is YFSETQ. CDR3 bases: TGCGCCAGCAGCTTGGCCTCGAGGGAGACCCAGTACTTC. Protein: CASSLASRETQYF.

This sequence joins TRBV2 and TRBJ2-7; TRBD2 matches 8 bases. Germline V CDR1 and CDR2: SNHLY, FYNNEI. The V and J ends lost 4 bases and 3 bases, in that order; junction bases with no gene match: 2. CDR3 length: 13 residues. CDR3 residues: CASSGLANYEQYF. The CDR3 coding sequence is TGTGCCAGCAGTGGACTAGCGAACTACGAGCAGTACTTC.

V gene TRBV6-5 combines with J gene TRBJ2-2; perhaps TRBD1 as D (6 bases). Trimming removed 6 bases from V and 5 bases from J, with 16 bases in between. Germline assignment: CDR1 MNHEY and CDR2 SVGAGI. The CDR3 is 15 residues long. In nucleotides, the CDR3 is TGTGCCAGCAGCTGGGGACATTTTGGGACCGGGGAGCTGTTTTTT. This encodes CASSWGHFGTGELFF.

The genes are TRBV10-3 and TRBJ1-2, with a possible D match to TRBD1 (6 bases). With 4 bases removed from V and 2 bases from J, the gap between germline ends came to 11 bases. CDR3 length equals 14 residues. The germline CDR1 and CDR2 sequences are ENHRY and SYGVKD. In DNA form, the CDR3 reads TGTGCCATCAGTGGCGGGACATGGAACTATGGCTACACCTTC. Protein sequence: CAISGGTWNYGYTF.

This clone came up once. The chain combines TRBV11-3 with TRBJ2-7; the D gene could be TRBD1 or TRBD2 (6 bases each). V dropped 5 bases and J dropped 0 bases, with 14 bases sitting between them. The germline V gene has CDR1 SGHNT and CDR2 YENEEA. The CDR3 covers 15 residues. The CDR3 coding sequence is TGTGCCAGCAGCCTATCAGGGGACTCCTCCTACGAGCAGTACTTC. Its translation: CASSLSGDSSYEQYF.

This clone was seen only once. V and J are TRBV4-1 and TRBJ2-5; 7 bases agree with TRBD1. This CDR3 is 14 amino acids long. V was pared by 4 bases and J by 1 base, with 3 bases of the junction left unmatched. Germline lookup yields CDR1 MGHRA and CDR2 YSYEKL. CDR3 in amino acids: CASSLRQGQETQYF. The DNA for the CDR3 is TGCGCCAGCAGCCTTAGACAGGGCCAAGAGACCCAGTACTTC.

The sample holds a few counts of this clone. This chain joins TRBV7-9 and TRBJ1-2; D remains unclear. Trimming took off 1 base at V and 1 base at J, with 7 bases between the two ends. Germline V lookup: CDR1 SEHNR, CDR2 FQNEAQ (reference sequence). The CDR3 loop spans 14 amino acids. The CDR3 loop is CASSLDSLNYGYTF. The CDR3 nucleotides read TGTGCCAGCAGCTTAGACAGCCTTAACTATGGCTACACCTTC.

With respect to this clone: The same CDR3 also results from other DNA sequences found in this sample. The chain is built from TRBV7-9 and TRBJ2-1, with a weak D call TRBD2 (6 bases). There are 15 residues in the CDR3. The V gene lost 3 bases and the J gene lost 7 bases, with 16 bases spanning the gap. Germline V gene sequence: CDR1 SEHNR, CDR2 FQNEAQ (reference sequence). CDR3 amino acids: CASSFPQGSGNEQFF. The CDR3 DNA reads as TGTGCCAGCAGCTTCCCCCAGGGTAGCGGTAATGAGCAGTTCTTC.

This clone turned up a few times. This chain joins TRBV29-1 and TRBJ2-1; D not certain. Germline values: CDR1 SQVTM, CDR2 ANQGSEA. V was cut by 3 bases and J by 5 bases, with 11 bases left in between. CDR3 length: 13 residues. The CDR3, as DNA: TGCAGCGTTGACACCAGGACCGACAATGAGCAGTTCTTC. It specifies CSVDTRTDNEQFF.